The clone carrying this T cell receptor (beta chain) was counted a single time. Sequencing of TCR beta was carried out in blood CD8+ and CD4+ T cells. Included as multiple sclerosis controls were treatment-naive patients who had stable or active relapsing-remitting disease. TEMRA cells were FACS-enriched, with CD8+ and CD4+ T cells isolated negatively. Germline lookup yields CDR1 MDHEN and CDR2 SYDVKM. This CDR3 is 14 amino acids long. V was shortened by 8 bases and J by 4 bases, with 15 bases between the two germline ends. Random hexamers were used to reverse transcribe roughly 0.45 to 1 ug of RNA. Across 54 Vbeta and 13 Jbeta, TCR beta CDR3 was amplified with immunoSEQ multiplex PCR. TCRdb redid the calling of the immunoSEQ multiplex PCR reads with MiXCR, one entry per CDR3 protein. Of about 300,000 distinct CDR3 sequences listed, approximately 91% are singletons. The data belong to a study of CD8 T cells in Susac syndrome.

Source material: CD8+ T cells from PBMCs. This receptor was identified in a human donor with multiple sclerosis. This chain joins TRBV28 and TRBJ1-5, with D unclear. DNA for the CDR3: TGTGCCAGCGAGACCCAAACGCAGAATCAGCCCCAGCATTTT. Translation gives CASETQTQNQPQHF.